This paragraph covers one TCR beta chain sequence. Its antigen is undetermined. The sample belongs to a study of T cell responses to AZD1222 COVID-19 vaccine. Study conclusions and caveats: After two AZD1222 doses, spike-specific TCR breadth and depth rose versus day 0. The donor cohort was predominantly white British with a female majority, and clonal diversity may have been underestimated. Nearly half of spike-specific TCRs reportedly target unmutated variant regions.

This CDR3 has 12 amino acids. Looked up from germline, CDR1 is SGHTA and CDR2 is FQGNSA. Trimming left V 6 bases short and J 2 bases short, with 6 bases between. This table comes from immunoSEQ multiplex PCR, and its TCRdb copy is limited to in-frame clones, with some not included. The sample shows 150,000 to 200,000 clones, 90% of them seen only once. This TCR was sampled from an adult in good health. Here the sequenced sample was peripheral blood, taken on day 0 of AZD1222 vaccination. The J gene is TRBJ2-3, the V gene TRBV7-2; perhaps TRBD1 as D (5 bases). For the CDR3, the DNA is TGTGCCAGCAGACAGGACACAGATACGCAGTATTTT. It translates to CASRQDTDTQYF.